This TCR beta chain was sequenced during a study of regulatory T cells in long-lasting Graves disease. Trimming shortened V by 3 bases and J by 2 bases, and 22 bases separated the two germline ends. Germline lookup yields CDR1 LNHNV and CDR2 YYDKDF (reference sequence). CDR3 length equals 18 residues. This clonotype was seen more than once but under ten times. Construction of TCR beta libraries relied on iRepertoire HTBI primers and on Arm-PCR targeting CDR3 regions. TCRdb re-derived calls from the multiplex PCR reads in MiXCR, one entry per CDR3 protein. The repertoire holds 400,000 to 550,000 distinct CDR3 sequences, more than 13% seen once, with approximately 15% in the top ten. Noted time point: newly diagnosed GD, antithyroid drugs for less than 3 months. From PBMCs, RNA was extracted and then used to make the TCR library. The same sample was also used in a study of T cells in Graves' hyperthyroidism and ophthalmopathy. That study reports: First-round RT-PCR targeting the TCR CDR3 was performed with the HTBI primer set. Blood shared most expanded thyroid clonotypes above 0.001.

Here the sequenced sample was peripheral blood mononuclear cells (PBMCs), taken at new diagnosis, from a patient treated with antithyroid drugs. The sequence was obtained from a woman in her 30s with Graves disease. The V and J genes are TRBV15 and TRBJ2-5; possible D gene TRBD2, 6 bases. CDR3 in DNA: TGTGCCACCAGCAGGACAACCCCGGGACTCCCCGTTCAAGAGACCCAGTACTTC. Its protein is CATSRTTPGLPVQETQYF.